This T cell receptor beta chain was captured in a study of CD8 T cells in Susac syndrome. In the study overall: There were about 6 sequenced Susac syndrome patients with active disease and under ten in remission.

The germline CDR1 and CDR2 sequences are SGDLS and YYNGEE. The CDR3 extends over 15 amino acids. The ends lost 3 bases at V and 4 bases at J; junction bases unmatched: 4. Comment on this clonotype: Its specificity is not known.

The study, taken as a whole, reports: Clonal expansion of CD8+ cells in Susac peaked in TEMRA cells (and in active patients).

Random hexamers were used to reverse transcribe about 0.5 to 1 ug of RNA. The authors amplified TCR beta CDR3 across 54 Vbeta and 13 Jbeta using immunoSEQ multiplex PCR. Using its own MiXCR run on the immunoSEQ multiplex PCR reads, TCRdb lists one record per CDR3 protein. The table includes 200,000 or so distinct CDR3 sequences, more than 85% detected once. It was negative isolation that provided the CD8+ and CD4+ T cells, whereas TEMRA cells were enriched by FACS. This rearrangement joins TRBV9 to TRBJ2-7; 13 nucleotides align to TRBD2. This TCR was sampled from a human donor with Susac syndrome. The sample comprised CD8+ T cells from PBMCs. The CDR3 DNA reads TGTGCCAGCAGCGCGGGGACTAGCGGGATTTACGAGCAGTACTTC. It codes for CASSAGTSGIYEQYF.